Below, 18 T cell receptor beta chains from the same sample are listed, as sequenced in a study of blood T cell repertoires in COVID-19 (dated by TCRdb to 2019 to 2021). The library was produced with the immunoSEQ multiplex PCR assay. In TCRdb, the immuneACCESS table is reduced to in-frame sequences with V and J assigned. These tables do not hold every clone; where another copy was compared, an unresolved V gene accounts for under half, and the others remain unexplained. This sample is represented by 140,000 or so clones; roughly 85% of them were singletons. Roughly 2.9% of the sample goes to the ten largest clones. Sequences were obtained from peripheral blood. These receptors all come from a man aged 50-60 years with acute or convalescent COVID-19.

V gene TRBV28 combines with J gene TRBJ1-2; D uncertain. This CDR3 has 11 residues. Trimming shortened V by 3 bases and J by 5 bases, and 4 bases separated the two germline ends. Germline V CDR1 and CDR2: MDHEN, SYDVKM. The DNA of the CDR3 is TGTGCCAGCAGTTTCATTTATGGCTACACCTTC. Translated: CASSFIYGYTF.

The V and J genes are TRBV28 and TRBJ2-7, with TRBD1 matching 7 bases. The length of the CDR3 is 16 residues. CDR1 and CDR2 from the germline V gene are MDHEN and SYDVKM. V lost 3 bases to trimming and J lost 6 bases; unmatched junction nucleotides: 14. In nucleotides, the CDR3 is TGTGCCAGCAGTTTCCACGCCGACAGGGTCCAGGGCGAGCAGTACTTC. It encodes CASSFHADRVQGEQYF.

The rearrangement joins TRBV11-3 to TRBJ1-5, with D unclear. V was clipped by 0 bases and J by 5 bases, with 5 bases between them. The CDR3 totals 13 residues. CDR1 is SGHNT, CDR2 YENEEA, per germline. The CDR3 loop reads CASSLDLDQPQHF. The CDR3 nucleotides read TGTGCCAGCAGCTTAGATCTAGATCAGCCCCAGCATTTT.

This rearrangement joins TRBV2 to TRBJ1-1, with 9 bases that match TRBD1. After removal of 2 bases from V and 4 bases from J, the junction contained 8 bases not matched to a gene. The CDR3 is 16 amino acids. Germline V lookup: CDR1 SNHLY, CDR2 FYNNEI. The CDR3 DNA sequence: TGTGCCAGCAGTGAATGGGACAGGGATGGAGTCACTGAAGCTTTCTTT. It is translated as CASSEWDRDGVTEAFF.

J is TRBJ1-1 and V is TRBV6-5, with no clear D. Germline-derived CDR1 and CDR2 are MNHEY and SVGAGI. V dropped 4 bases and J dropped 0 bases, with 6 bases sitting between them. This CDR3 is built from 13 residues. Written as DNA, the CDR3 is TGTGCCAGCAGTTGGCAAGTGAACACTGAAGCTTTCTTT. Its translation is CASSWQVNTEAFF.

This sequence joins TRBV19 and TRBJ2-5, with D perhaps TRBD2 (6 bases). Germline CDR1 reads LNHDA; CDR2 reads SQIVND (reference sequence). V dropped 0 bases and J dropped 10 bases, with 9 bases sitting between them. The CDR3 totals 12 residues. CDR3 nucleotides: TGTGCCAGTAGTATAGATTCGGGAGTCCAGTACTTC. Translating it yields CASSIDSGVQYF.

The CDR3 region is CASSLGTGDMNTEAFF. CDR3 in DNA: TGTGCCAGCAGCTTAGGGACAGGGGACATGAACACTGAAGCTTTCTTT. The chain links TRBV11-2 to TRBJ1-1, with 9 bases matching TRBD1. V lost 1 base to trimming and J lost 0 bases; unmatched junction nucleotides: 3. CDR1 is SGHAT, CDR2 FQNNGV, per germline. The CDR3 length is 16 residues.

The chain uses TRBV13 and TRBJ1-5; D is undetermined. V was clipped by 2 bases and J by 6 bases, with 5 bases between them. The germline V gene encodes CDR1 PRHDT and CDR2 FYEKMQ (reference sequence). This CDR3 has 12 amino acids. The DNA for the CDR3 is TGTGCCAGCAGCTTATCCGGTCAGCCCCAGCATTTT. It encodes CASSLSGQPQHF.

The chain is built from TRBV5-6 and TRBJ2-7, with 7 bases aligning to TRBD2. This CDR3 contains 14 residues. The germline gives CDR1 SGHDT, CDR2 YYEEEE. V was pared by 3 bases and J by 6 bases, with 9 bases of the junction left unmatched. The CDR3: CASSWGLPIGEQYF. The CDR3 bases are TGTGCCAGCAGCTGGGGACTACCAATCGGCGAGCAGTACTTC.

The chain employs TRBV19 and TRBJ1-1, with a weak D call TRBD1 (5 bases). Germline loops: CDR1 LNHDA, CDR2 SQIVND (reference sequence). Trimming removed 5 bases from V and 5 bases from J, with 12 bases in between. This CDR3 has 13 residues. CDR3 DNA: TGTGCCAGTAGTTTCATCGGGGGGACTGAAGCTTTCTTT. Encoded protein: CASSFIGGTEAFF. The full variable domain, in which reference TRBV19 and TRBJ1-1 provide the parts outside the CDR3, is DGGITQSPKYLFRKEGQNVTLSCEQNLNHDAMYWYRQDPGQGLRLIYYSQIVNDFQKGDIAEGYSVSREKKESFPLTVTSAQKNPTAFYLCASSFIGGTEAFFGQGTRLTVV.

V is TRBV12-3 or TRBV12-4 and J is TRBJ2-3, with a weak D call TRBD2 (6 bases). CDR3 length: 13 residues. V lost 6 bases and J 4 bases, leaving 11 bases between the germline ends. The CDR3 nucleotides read TGTGCCAGCAGGTGGCGGGGCGCAGATACGCAGTATTTT. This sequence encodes CASRWRGADTQYF.

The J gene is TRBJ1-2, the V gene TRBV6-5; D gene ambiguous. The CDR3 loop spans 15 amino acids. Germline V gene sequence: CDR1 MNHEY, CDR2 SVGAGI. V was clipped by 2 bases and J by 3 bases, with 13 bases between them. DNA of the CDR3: TGTGCCAGCAGTTACGAGCTCGGAGCCCACTATGGCTACACCTTC. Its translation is CASSYELGAHYGYTF.

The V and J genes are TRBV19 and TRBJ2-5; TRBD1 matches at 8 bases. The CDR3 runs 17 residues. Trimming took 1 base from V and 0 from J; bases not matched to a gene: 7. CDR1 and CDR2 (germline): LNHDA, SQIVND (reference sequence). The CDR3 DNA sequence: TGTGCCAGTAGTATAGGGACAGGGTGGGTCAACCAAGAGACCCAGTACTTC. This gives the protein CASSIGTGWVNQETQYF.

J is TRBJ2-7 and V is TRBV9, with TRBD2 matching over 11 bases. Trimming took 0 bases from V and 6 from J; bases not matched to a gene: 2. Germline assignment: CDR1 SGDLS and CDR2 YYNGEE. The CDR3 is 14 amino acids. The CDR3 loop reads CASSVGLAGGEQYF. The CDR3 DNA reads TGTGCCAGCAGCGTAGGGCTAGCGGGAGGCGAGCAGTACTTC.

The CDR3 spells CASMRMNTEAFF. The CDR3 bases are TGTGCCAGCATGCGGATGAACACTGAAGCTTTCTTT. The V and J genes are TRBV7-9 and TRBJ1-1; D unresolved. The CDR3 extends over 12 amino acids. Germline CDR1 and CDR2: SEHNR and FQNEAQ (reference sequence). V lost 7 bases and J 0 bases, leaving 6 bases between the germline ends.

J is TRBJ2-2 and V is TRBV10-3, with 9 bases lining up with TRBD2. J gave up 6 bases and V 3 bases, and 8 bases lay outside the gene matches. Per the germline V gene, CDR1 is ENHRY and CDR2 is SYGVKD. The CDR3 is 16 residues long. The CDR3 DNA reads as TGTGCCATCAGTGACGTAGTAGCGGGAGAGTCCGGGGAGCTGTTTTTT. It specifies CAISDVVAGESGELFF.

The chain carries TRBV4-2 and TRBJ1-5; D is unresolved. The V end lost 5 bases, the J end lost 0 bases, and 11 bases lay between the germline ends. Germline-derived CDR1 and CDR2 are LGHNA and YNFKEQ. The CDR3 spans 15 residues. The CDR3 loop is CASSSLPNSNQPQHF. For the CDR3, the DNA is TGTGCCAGCAGCTCTCTACCGAATAGCAATCAGCCCCAGCATTTT.

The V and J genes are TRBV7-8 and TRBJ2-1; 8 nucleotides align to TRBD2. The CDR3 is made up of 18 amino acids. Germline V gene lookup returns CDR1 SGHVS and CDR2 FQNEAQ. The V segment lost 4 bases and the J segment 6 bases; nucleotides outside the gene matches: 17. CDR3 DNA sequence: TGTGCCAGCAGCTCACTCCCAAATTTGGGACTAGTCATCAATGAGCAGTTCTTC. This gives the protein CASSSLPNLGLVINEQFF.